This T cell receptor (beta chain) was sequenced for a study of vaccination effects on CD4 cells after COVID-19. Generated by immunoSEQ multiplex PCR, the TCRdb table keeps only in-frame clones and is missing some. In the table there are about 54,000 clones, 80% of which are singletons. The V gene end was trimmed by 4 bases and the J gene end by 3 bases; junction bases not matched to a gene: 4. There are 15 residues in the CDR3. Germline lookup yields CDR1 SGHNT and CDR2 YYREEE (reference sequence). Expansion of antigen-specific CD4+ T cells with viral peptide pools was carried out by the ViraFEST assay before sequencing. Scientists isolated CD4+ T cells after an approximately 10-day culture period ended. About this clone: Its specificity is not known.

The sequence derives from a human donor who received a COVID-19 vaccine. Sequences were derived from CD4+ T cells from PBMCs cultured with HCoV-229E spike peptides, sampled before COVID-19 vaccination. J is TRBJ2-1 and V is TRBV5-4; 10 positions agree with TRBD2. For the CDR3, the DNA is TGTGCCAGCAGCGTAAGGACTAGCGGCTACAATGAGCAGTTCTTC. The encoded protein is CASSVRTSGYNEQFF.